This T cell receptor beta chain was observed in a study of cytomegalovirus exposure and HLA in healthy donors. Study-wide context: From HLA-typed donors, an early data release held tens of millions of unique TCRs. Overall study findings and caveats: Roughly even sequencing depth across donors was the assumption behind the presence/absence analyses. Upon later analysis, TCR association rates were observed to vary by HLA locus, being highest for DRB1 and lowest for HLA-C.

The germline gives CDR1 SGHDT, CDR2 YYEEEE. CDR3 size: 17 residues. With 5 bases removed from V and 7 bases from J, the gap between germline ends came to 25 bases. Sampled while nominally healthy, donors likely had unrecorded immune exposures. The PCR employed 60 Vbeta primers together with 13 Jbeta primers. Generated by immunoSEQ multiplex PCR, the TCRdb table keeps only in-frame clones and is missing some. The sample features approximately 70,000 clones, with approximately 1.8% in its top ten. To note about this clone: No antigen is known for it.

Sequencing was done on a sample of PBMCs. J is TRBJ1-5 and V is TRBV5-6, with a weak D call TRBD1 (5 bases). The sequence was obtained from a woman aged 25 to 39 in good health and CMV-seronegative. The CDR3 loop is CASSLRGGSVLAQPQHF. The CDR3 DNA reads TGTGCCAGCAGTCTTCGCGGGGGATCGGTCCTTGCCCAGCCCCAGCATTTT.